The clone carrying this T cell receptor beta chain was observed a handful of times. In TCRdb, the RT-PCR reads were re-called with MiXCR into one record per CDR3 protein. The sample has almost 700,000 distinct CDR3 sequences; around 14% are singletons. The CDR3 contains 14 residues. Looked up from germline, CDR1 is SGHTA and CDR2 is FQGNSA. After removal of 4 bases from V and 4 bases from J, the junction contained 6 bases not matched to a gene. This TCR derives from a female donor in good health, serving as a healthy control. The chain couples TRBV7-2 to TRBJ1-1; 7 positions agree with TRBD1. Material: memory CD4+ T cells from blood. The CDR3 spells CASSYKAGGTEAFF. The CDR3 nucleotides are TGTGCCAGCAGCTACAAAGCAGGGGGCACTGAAGCTTTCTTT.